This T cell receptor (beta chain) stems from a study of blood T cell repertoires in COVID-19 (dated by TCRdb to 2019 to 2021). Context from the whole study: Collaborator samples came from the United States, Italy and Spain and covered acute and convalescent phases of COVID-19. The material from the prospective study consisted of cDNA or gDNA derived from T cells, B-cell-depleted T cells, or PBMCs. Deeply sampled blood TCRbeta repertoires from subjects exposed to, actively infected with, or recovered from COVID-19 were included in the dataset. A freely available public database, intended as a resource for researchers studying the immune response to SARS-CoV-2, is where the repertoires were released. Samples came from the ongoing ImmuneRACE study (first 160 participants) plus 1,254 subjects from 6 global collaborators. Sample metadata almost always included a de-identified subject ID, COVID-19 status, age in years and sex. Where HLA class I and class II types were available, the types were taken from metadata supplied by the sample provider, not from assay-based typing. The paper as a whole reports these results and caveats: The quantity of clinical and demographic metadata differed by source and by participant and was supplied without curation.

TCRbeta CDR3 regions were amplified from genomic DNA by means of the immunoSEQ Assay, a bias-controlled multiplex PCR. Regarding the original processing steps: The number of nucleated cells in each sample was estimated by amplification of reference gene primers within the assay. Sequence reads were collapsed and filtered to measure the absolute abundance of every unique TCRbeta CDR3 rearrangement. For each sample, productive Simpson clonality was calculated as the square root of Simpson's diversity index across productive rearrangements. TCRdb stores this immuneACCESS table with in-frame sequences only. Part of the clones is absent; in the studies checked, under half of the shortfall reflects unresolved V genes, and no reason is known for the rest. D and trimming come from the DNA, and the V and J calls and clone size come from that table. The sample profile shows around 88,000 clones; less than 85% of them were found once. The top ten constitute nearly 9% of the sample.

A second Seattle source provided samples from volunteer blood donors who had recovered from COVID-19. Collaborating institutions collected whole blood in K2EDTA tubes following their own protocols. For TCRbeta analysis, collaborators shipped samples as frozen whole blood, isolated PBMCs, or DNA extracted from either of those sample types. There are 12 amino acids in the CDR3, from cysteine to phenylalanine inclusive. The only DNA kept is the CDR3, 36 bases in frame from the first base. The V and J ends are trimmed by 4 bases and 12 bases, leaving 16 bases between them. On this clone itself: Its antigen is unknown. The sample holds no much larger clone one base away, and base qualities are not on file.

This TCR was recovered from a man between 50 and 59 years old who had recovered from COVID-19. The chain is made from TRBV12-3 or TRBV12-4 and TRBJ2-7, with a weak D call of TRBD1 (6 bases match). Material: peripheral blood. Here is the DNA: TGTGCCAGCAGTTCTCAGCAGGGGCTGCGGTACTTC. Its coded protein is CASSSQQGLRYF.